This TCR beta chain appears in the sequencing data of a study of T cell repertoires in cytomegalovirus infection. On the study more broadly: Both recently identified HLA-C-restricted and well-studied HLA-B-restricted CMV epitopes were used in the study. TCR beta signatures that were public indicated CMV infection and matching HLA type.

About this clonotype itself: Its target is not known.

The length of the CDR3 is 14 residues. Per the germline V gene, CDR1 is SGHVS and CDR2 is FQNEAQ. Trimming took off 1 base at V and 3 bases at J, with 10 bases between the two ends. TCRdb recomputed calls from the reads with MiXCR, one row per CDR3 protein. Counted here are more than 30,000 distinct CDR3 sequences, 52% occurring once; the ten biggest clones make up 80% to 95%. Overall study results and limits: There were HLA-C-restricted CMV-specific TCR beta clonotypes dominating the ex vivo response. Totalled public TCR beta family frequency picked out people who carried CMV plus the relevant HLA.

Sequencing used CD8+ T cells from cultured PBMCs, obtained from culture after CMV antigen stimulation. This TCR derives from a human donor in good health (CMV status not recorded). Some clones in this sample may be carry-over from other donors' samples. The genes are TRBV7-8 and TRBJ2-7, with unresolved D. In DNA, the CDR3 is TGTGCCAGCAGCTTAGAGGAAGCTTTCTACGAGCAGTACTTC. Encoded protein: CASSLEEAFYEQYF. Filled out from reference TRBV7-8 and TRBJ2-7, the complete variable domain reads GAGVSQSPRYKVAKRGQDVALRCDPISGHVSLFWYQQALGQGPEFLTYFQNEAQLDKSGLPSDRFFAERPEGSVSTLKIQRTQQEDSAVYLCASSLEEAFYEQYFGPGTRLTVT.